These 9 T cell receptor beta chains share one sample of origin, sequenced in a study of blood T cell repertoires in COVID-19. Profiling relied on immunoSEQ multiplex PCR, and the TCRdb table lists in-frame clones only, not all of them. Of some 290,000 clones in the sample, almost 90% were seen once. The sample comprised peripheral blood. The source is a woman in her 30s with COVID-19, enrolled during active disease.

The rearrangement joins TRBV7-9 to TRBJ2-7, with 8 bases matching TRBD1. V shed 5 bases, J shed 0 bases, and the junction held 6 bases outside the gene matches. This CDR3 has 15 amino acids. Germline V gives CDR1 SEHNR, CDR2 FQNEAQ (reference sequence). The CDR3 DNA reads as TGTGCCAGCAGCCCCGACAGGGGAGTCTCCTACGAGCAGTACTTC. Its protein product is CASSPDRGVSYEQYF.

The rearrangement uses TRBV7-8 and TRBJ2-5; TRBD2 agrees at 11 bases. J was trimmed by 2 bases and V by 5 bases; bases with no gene match: 10. Germline assignment: CDR1 SGHVS and CDR2 FQNEAQ. This CDR3 comprises 17 residues. CDR3 region: CASSGGRTSGSQETQYF. The CDR3 DNA is TGTGCCAGCAGCGGAGGGCGTACTAGCGGGAGTCAAGAGACCCAGTACTTC.

The chain carries TRBV6-4 and TRBJ2-3, with 11 bases fitting TRBD2. In germline, CDR1 is MRHNA, CDR2 SNTAGT. Unmatched junction bases numbered 8, after V lost 1 base and J lost 2 bases. CDR3 size: 18 residues. CDR3 sequence: CASSDCIAGGGNTDTQYF. The DNA for the CDR3 is TGTGCCAGCAGTGACTGCATAGCGGGAGGGGGGAACACAGATACGCAGTATTTT.

In its sample, this clone was seen a few times. The chain carries TRBV6-5 and TRBJ2-7; TRBD1 aligns across 8 bases. The CDR3 has 15 amino acids. V trimming: 0 bases; J trimming: 6 bases; junction bases outside the gene matches: 7. CDR1 is MNHEY, CDR2 SVGAGI, per germline. The CDR3 bases are TGTGCCAGCAGTTACTCGACGGACAGGGCGGTCGAGCAGTACTTC. It specifies CASSYSTDRAVEQYF.

This chain uses TRBV5-1 with TRBJ1-6, with D tentatively TRBD1 (5 bases). Germline V CDR1 and CDR2: SGHRS, YFSETQ. This CDR3 has 14 residues. Trimming cost V 4 bases and J 9 bases, with 14 bases left between them. The CDR3 DNA sequence: TGCGCCAGCAGCCCCACAGGTCTCGCTTCACCCCTCCACTTT. Translated, it gives CASSPTGLASPLHF.

CDR3 bases: TGCGCCAGCAGCTCCACCCCGGGACAGGGCGCCTACGAGCAGTACTTC. Amino acid sequence: CASSSTPGQGAYEQYF. This sequence joins TRBV4-3 and TRBJ2-7, with TRBD1 matching over 9 bases. V dropped 5 bases and J dropped 2; count of bases not matched to a gene: 10. Looked up from germline, CDR1 is LGHNA and CDR2 is YSLEER. CDR3 size: 16 residues.

This clone was found a few times. V usage is TRBV6-5 and J usage is TRBJ1-4; TRBD1 matches at 9 bases. Germline V lookup: CDR1 MNHEY, CDR2 SVGAGI. Trimming cost V 2 bases and J 8 bases; bases outside gene matches: 6. The CDR3 runs to 15 residues. The CDR3: CASSYQQGAREKLFF. The CDR3 bases are TGTGCCAGCAGTTACCAACAGGGGGCAAGGGAAAAACTGTTTTTT.

The chain recombines TRBV7-2 with TRBJ2-7, with 8 bases aligning to TRBD2. Germline V gene lookup returns CDR1 SGHTA and CDR2 FQGNSA. The CDR3 contains 15 residues. Trimming took 5 bases from V and 3 from J; bases not matched to a gene: 9. The CDR3 here is CASSPNSGTLYEQYF. The CDR3 DNA reads TGTGCCAGCAGCCCAAATAGCGGGACTCTCTACGAGCAGTACTTC.

The genes are TRBV27 and TRBJ1-2; 7 bases are a match to TRBD1. The germline V gene has CDR1 MNHEY and CDR2 SMNVEV (reference sequence). After removal of 5 bases from V and 8 bases from J, the junction contained 8 bases not matched to a gene. The CDR3 covers 13 residues. The CDR3, as DNA: TGTGCCAGCAGTCCGCTGACAGGGAAAGGCTACACCTTC. Protein product: CASSPLTGKGYTF.